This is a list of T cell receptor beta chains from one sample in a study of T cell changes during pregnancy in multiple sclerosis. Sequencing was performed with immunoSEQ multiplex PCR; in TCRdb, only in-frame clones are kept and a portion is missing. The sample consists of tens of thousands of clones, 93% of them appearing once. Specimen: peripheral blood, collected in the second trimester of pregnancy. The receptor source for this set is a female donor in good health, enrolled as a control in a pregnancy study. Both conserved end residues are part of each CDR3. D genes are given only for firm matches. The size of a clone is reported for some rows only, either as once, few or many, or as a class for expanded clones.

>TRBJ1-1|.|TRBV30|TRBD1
CAWNGQANTEAFF
TGTGCCTGGAATGGACAGGCGAACACTGAAGCTTTCTTT
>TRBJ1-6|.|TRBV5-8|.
CASSLDGQWNSPLHF
TGTGCCAGCAGCTTGGATGGACAGTGGAATTCACCCCTCCACTTT
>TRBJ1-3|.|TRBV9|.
CASSVDAREASGNTIYF
TGTGCCAGCAGCGTAGACGCCAGGGAAGCCTCTGGAAACACCATATATTTT
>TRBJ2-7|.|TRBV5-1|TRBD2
CASSFIGGGNEQYF
TGCGCCAGCAGCTTTATCGGGGGGGGCAACGAGCAGTACTTC
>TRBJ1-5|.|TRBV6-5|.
CASSSQQGEYQPQHF
TGTGCCAGCAGTTCCCAACAGGGAGAGTATCAGCCCCAGCATTTT
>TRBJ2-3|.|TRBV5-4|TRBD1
CASSAYRGLADTQYF
TGTGCCAGCAGCGCCTACAGGGGGCTGGCAGATACGCAGTATTTT
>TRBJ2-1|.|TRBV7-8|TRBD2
CASSLVRGGGEQFF
TGTGCCAGCAGCTTGGTTCGCGGGGGAGGTGAGCAGTTCTTC
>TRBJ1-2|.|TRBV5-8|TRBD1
CASSPGQGHYTF
TGTGCCAGCAGCCCGGGACAGGGACACTACACCTTC
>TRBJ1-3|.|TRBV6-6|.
CASSTGGYSGNTIYF
TGTGCCAGCAGTACCGGAGGATACTCTGGAAACACCATATATTTT
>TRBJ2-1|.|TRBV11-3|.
CASSLGGEQFF
TGTGCCAGCAGCTTAGGCGGTGAGCAGTTCTTC
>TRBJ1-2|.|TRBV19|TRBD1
CASSRTGEYGYTF
TGTGCCAGTAGTAGAACAGGGGAGTATGGCTACACCTTC
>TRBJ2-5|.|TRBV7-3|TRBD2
CASSSSAGGYQETQYF
TGTGCCAGCAGCTCTTCGGCGGGGGGCTACCAAGAGACCCAGTACTTC
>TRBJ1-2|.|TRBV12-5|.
CASGLVQGDIPPAEYGYTF
TGTGCTAGTGGTTTGGTACAAGGGGATATCCCCCCGGCGGAATATGGCTACACCTTC
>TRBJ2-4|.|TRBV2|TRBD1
CASSRTGFAKNIQYF
TGTGCCAGCAGCAGGACAGGGTTTGCCAAAAACATTCAGTACTTC
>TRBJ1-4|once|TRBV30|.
CASSWVATNEKLFF
TGTGCTTCTAGTTGGGTTGCAACTAATGAAAAACTGTTTTTT
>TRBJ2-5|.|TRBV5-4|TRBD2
CASSPTSGGYETQYF
TGTGCCAGCAGCCCAACTAGCGGGGGGTATGAGACCCAGTACTTC
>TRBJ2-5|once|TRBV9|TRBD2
CASSVGSRWLAGQETQYF
TGTGCCAGCAGCGTAGGTTCGCGGTGGCTAGCGGGACAAGAGACCCAGTACTTC
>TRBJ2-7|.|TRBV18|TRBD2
CASSPSAGRGDDYEQYF
TGTGCCAGCTCACCATCGGCGGGGCGGGGGGATGATTACGAGCAGTACTTC
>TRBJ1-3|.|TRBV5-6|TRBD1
CASSGVDRGGNTIYF
TGTGCCAGCAGCGGGGTTGACAGGGGTGGAAACACCATATATTTT
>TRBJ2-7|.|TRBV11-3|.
CASSLGPGSSYEQYF
TGTGCCAGCAGCTTAGGTCCAGGGTCCTCCTACGAGCAGTACTTC
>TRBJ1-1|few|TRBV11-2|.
CASSLDLNRGTEAFF
TGTGCCAGCAGCTTGGACCTTAATCGGGGCACTGAAGCTTTCTTT
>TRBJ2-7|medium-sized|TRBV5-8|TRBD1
CASSFSQGESIYEQYF
TGTGCCAGCAGCTTTAGCCAGGGGGAGTCAATCTACGAGCAGTACTTC